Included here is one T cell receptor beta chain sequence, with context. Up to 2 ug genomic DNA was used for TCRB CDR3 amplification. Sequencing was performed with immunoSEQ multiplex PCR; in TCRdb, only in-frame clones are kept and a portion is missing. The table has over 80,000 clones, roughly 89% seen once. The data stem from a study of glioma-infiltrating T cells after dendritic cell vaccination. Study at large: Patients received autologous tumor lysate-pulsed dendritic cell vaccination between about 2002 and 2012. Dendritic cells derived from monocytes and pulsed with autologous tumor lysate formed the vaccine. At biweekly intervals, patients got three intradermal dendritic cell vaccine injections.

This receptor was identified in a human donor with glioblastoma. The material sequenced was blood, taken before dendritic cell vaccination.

The CDR3 region has the DNA TGTGCCAGCAGCAAAGTTGCGGGAGGAGAGTACTTC. Its translation: CASSKVAGGEYF. This chain uses TRBV21-1 with TRBJ2-7; TRBD2, the D gene given by the table, was not confirmed from the DNA. TRBV21-1 is annotated as a pseudogene. This CDR3 has 12 amino acids.